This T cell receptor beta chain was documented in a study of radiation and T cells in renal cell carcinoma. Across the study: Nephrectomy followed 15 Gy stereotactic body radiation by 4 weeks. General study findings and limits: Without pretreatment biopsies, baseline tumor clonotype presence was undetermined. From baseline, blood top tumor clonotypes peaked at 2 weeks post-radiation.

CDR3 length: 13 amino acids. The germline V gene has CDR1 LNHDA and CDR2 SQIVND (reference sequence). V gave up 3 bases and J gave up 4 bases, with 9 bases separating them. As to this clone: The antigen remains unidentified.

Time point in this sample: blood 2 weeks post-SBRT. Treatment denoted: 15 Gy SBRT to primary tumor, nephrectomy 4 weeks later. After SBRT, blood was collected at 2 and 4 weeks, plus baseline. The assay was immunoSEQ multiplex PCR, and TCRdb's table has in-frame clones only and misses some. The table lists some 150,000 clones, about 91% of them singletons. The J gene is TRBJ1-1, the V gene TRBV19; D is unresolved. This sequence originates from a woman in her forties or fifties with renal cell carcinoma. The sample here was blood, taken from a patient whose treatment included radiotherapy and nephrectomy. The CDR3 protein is CASSMGYSTEAFF. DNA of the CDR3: TGTGCCAGTAGTATGGGTTATAGCACTGAAGCTTTCTTT.